This section outlines one TCR beta chain sequence together with its context. This sample stems from a study of blood T cell repertoires in COVID-19. During active infection, Seattle patients enrolled and were then monitored through disease. The length of the CDR3 is 15 residues. Germline V gene data show CDR1 as MNHNY and CDR2 as SVGAGI (reference sequence). V shed 6 bases, J shed 7 bases, and the junction held 10 bases outside the gene matches. Only in-frame clones appear in the TCRdb table, and some are missing; sequencing was by immunoSEQ multiplex PCR. This sample has 150,000 to 180,000 clones, with 65% to 90% found just once.

The sequenced sample consisted of peripheral blood. The TCR originated in a woman in her sixties with COVID-19, enrolled during active disease. The J gene is TRBJ1-5, the V gene TRBV6-6; 9 nucleotides match TRBD1. This chain's CDR3 is CASSRTGVGAQPQHF. CDR3 nucleotides: TGTGCCAGCAGCCGGACAGGGGTTGGGGCGCAGCCCCAGCATTTT.